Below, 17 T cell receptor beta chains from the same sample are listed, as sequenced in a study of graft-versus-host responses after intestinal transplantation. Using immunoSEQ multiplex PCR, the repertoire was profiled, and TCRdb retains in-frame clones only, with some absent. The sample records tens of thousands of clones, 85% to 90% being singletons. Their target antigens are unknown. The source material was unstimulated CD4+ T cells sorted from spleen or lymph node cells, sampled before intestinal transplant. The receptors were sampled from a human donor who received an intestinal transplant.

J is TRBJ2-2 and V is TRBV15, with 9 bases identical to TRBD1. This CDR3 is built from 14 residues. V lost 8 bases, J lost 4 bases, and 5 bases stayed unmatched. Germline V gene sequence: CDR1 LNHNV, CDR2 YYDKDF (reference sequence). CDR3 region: CATGDRGFTGELFF. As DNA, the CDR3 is TGTGCCACCGGAGACAGGGGGTTCACCGGGGAGCTGTTTTTT.

The CDR3 reads CASSHRRGYEQYF. The CDR3 nucleotides are TGTGCCAGTTCCCACAGGAGAGGCTACGAGCAGTACTTC. The chain couples TRBV6-1 to TRBJ2-7; weak D call: TRBD1 (5 bases). The V end lost 9 bases, the J end lost 3 bases, and 15 bases lay between the germline ends. This CDR3 region has 13 residues. Germline V gene lookup returns CDR1 MNHNS and CDR2 SASEGT.

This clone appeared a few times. Here the CDR3 reads CASSLKTGYNEKLFF. The CDR3 region has the DNA TGTGCCAGCAGCTTAAAGACAGGTTATAATGAAAAACTGTTTTTT. This rearrangement joins TRBV13 to TRBJ1-4, with D tentatively TRBD1 (6 bases). The CDR3 is 15 residues long. V gave up 2 bases and J gave up 4 bases, with 11 bases separating them. Germline values: CDR1 PRHDT, CDR2 FYEKMQ (reference sequence). Full variable domain (remainder filled in from reference TRBV13 and TRBJ1-4): AAGVIQSPRHLIKEKRETATLKCYPIPRHDTVYWYQQGPGQDPQFLISFYEKMQSDKGSIPDRFSAQQFSDYHSELNMSSLELGDSALYFCASSLKTGYNEKLFFGSGTQLSVL.

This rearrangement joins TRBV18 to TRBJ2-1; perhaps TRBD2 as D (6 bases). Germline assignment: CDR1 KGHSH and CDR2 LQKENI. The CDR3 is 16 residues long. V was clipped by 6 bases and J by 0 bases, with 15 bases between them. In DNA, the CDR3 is TGTGCCAGCTCGCCAAGAGCGGGCCGCTCCTACAATGAGCAGTTCTTC. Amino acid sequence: CASSPRAGRSYNEQFF.

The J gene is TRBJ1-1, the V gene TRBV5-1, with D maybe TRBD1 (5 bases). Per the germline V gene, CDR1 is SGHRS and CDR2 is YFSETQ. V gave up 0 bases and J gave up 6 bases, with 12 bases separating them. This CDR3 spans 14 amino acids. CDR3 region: CASSLALGRAEAFF. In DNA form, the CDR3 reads TGCGCCAGCAGCTTGGCCTTGGGCAGGGCTGAAGCTTTCTTT.

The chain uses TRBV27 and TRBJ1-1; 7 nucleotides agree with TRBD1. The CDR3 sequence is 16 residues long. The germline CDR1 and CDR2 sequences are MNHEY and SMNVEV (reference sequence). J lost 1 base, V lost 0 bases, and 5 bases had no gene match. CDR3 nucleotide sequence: TGTGCCAGCAGTTTATCGGGGGCAGGGGGGAACACTGAAGCTTTCTTT. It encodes CASSLSGAGGNTEAFF.

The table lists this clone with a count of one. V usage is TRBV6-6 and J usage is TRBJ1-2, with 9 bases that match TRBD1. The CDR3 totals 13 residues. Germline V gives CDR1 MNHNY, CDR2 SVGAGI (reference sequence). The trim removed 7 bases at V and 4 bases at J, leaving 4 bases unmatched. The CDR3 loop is CASTQTGGYGYTF. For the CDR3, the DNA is TGTGCCAGCACCCAGACAGGGGGCTATGGCTACACCTTC.

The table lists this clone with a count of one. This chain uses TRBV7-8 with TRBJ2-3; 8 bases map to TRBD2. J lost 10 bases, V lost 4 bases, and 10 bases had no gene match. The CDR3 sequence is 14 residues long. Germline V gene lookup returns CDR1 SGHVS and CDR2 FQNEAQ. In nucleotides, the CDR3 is TGTGCCAGCAGCTCACTAGCGGCTGGGGGGGCGCAGTATTTT. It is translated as CASSSLAAGGAQYF.

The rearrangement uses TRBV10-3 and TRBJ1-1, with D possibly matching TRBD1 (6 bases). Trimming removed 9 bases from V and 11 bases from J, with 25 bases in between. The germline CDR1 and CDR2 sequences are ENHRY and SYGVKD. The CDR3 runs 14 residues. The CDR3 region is CAIKERDTQLGAFF. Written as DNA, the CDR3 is TGTGCCATTAAGGAAAGGGACACCCAACTGGGGGCTTTCTTT.

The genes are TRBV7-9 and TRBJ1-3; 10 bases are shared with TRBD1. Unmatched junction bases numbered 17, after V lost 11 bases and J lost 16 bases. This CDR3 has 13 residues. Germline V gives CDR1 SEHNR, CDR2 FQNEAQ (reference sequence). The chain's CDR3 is CAADRGLETPPYF. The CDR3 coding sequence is TGTGCCGCCGACAGGGGGCTGGAAACACCACCCTATTTT.

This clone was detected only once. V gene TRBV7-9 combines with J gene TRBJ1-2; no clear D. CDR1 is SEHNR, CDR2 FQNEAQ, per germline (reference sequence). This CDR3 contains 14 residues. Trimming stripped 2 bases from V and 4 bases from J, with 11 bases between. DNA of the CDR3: TGTGCCAGCAGCTTACTCCAGGCTGGCTATGGCTACACCTTC. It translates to CASSLLQAGYGYTF.

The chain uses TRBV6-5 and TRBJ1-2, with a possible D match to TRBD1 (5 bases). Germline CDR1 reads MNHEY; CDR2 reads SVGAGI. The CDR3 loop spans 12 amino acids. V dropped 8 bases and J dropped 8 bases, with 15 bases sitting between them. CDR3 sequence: CASGAPSRGYTF. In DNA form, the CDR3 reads TGTGCCAGCGGGGCCCCGAGTCGGGGCTACACCTTC.

DNA for the CDR3: TGTGCCAGCAGTCGGGACTCTCCATCGAAGACCCAGTACTTC. It specifies CASSRDSPSKTQYF. The V and J genes are TRBV7-6 and TRBJ2-5; tentatively, D is TRBD2 (6 bases). CDR1 is SGHVS and CDR2 is FNYEAQ in the germline V gene. V was trimmed by 6 bases and J by 6 bases, leaving 17 bases between them. The CDR3 has 14 residues.

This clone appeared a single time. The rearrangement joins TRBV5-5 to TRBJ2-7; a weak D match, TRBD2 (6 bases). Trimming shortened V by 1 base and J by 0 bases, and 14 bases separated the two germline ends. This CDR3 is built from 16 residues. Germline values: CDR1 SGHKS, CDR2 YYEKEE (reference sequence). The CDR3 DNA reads TGTGCCAGCAGCTTGAGTGGGACTGCGAGCTCCTACGAGCAGTACTTC. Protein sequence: CASSLSGTASSYEQYF. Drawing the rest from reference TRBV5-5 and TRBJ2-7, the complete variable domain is DAGVTQSPTHLIKTRGQQVTLRCSPISGHKSVSWYQQVLGQGPQFIFQYYEKEERGRGNFPDRFSARQFPNYSSELNVNALLLGDSALYLCASSLSGTASSYEQYFGPGTRLTVT.

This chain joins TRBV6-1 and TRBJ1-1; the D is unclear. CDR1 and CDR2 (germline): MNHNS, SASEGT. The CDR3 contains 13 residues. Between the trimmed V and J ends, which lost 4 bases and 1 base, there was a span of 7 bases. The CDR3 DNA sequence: TGTGCCAGCAGTGTTGCAGGGAACACTGAAGCTTTCTTT. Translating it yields CASSVAGNTEAFF.

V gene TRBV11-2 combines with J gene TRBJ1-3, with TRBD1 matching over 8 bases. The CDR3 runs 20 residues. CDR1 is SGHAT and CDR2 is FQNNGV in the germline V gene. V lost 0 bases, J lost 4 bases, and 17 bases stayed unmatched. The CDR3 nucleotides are TGTGCCAGCAGCTTAGAATTTGCCGGACAGGGAGGCTCTTCAGGAAACACCATATATTTT. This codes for CASSLEFAGQGGSSGNTIYF.

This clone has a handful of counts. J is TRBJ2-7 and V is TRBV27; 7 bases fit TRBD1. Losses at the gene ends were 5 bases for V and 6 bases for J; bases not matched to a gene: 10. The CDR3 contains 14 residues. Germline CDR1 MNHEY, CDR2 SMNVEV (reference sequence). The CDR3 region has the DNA TGTGCCAGCAGTCCCAGACAGGGAATAAGCGAGCAGTACTTC. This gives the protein CASSPRQGISEQYF.